The 3 T cell receptor beta chains below were found in one sample sequenced in a study of OX40 agonist ivuxolimab in advanced cancers. The library was made by the immunoSEQ multiplex PCR assay. Imported from immuneACCESS, the table was reduced by TCRdb to in-frame sequences with V and J called. These copies leave out some clones; in studies compared against another copy, an unresolved V gene accounts for under half, and the cause of the remainder is not known. The sample has approximately 57,000 clones on record, approximately 75% of them singletons. Jointly, the top ten make up 0.7% to 0.8% of the sample. Sequences were derived from CD4+ or CD8+ T cells sorted from blood, sampled in a trial of the OX40 agonist ivuxolimab. The receptors originated from an adult with an advanced solid tumor such as melanoma, head and neck, liver or kidney cancer.

This chain connects TRBV10-1 to TRBJ1-1; the D is unclear. The length of the CDR3 is 15 residues. Deletions cut 2 bases from V and 5 bases from J, with 15 bases between. Per germline, CDR1 WNHNN and CDR2 SYGVQD (reference sequence). This CDR3 reads CASSEEGTTVTEAFF. For the CDR3, the DNA is TGCGCCAGCAGTGAGGAGGGCACTACGGTGACTGAAGCTTTCTTT.

V usage is TRBV15 and J usage is TRBJ2-3; no reliable D call. Trimming removed 3 bases at V and 0 bases at J, with 4 bases between. The CDR3 contains 13 residues. The germline V gene has CDR1 LNHNV and CDR2 YYDKDF (reference sequence). The CDR3 is CATSSDSTDTQYF. The CDR3, as DNA: TGTGCCACCAGCAGCGATAGCACAGATACGCAGTATTTT.

On this clone: Other DNA sequences within the sample encode an identical CDR3. V gene TRBV5-1 combines with J gene TRBJ1-4; tentatively, D is TRBD1 (5 bases). The germline gives CDR1 SGHRS, CDR2 YFSETQ. The CDR3 loop spans 15 amino acids. Between the trimmed V and J ends, which lost 0 bases and 0 bases, there was a span of 6 bases. The CDR3 is CASSLARATNEKLFF. The CDR3 bases are TGCGCCAGCAGCTTGGCCAGGGCAACTAATGAAAAACTGTTTTTT.